The 9 T cell receptor beta chains given below trace back to one sample, sequenced in a study of blood T cells in healthy people across ages. Combining a sample-barcoded 5' primer with a J-beta primer mix, a second PCR ran for 7 to 11 cycles. TCRdb re-derived calls from the 5' RACE reads in MiXCR, one entry per CDR3 protein. The table has approximately 1.5 million distinct CDR3 sequences, about 35% seen once. The sequenced sample consisted of blood. These receptor sequences come from a woman between 25 and 40 years old in good health.

The chain joins TRBV5-5 to TRBJ1-1; D call uncertain. Germline V gene sequence: CDR1 SGHKS, CDR2 YYEKEE (reference sequence). V was trimmed by 0 bases and J by 4 bases, leaving 10 bases between them. The CDR3 loop spans 14 amino acids. CDR3 sequence: CASSLASGSTEAFF. The CDR3, as DNA: TGTGCCAGCAGCTTGGCCTCGGGGAGCACTGAAGCTTTCTTT.

Notes on this clonotype: A much more abundant neighbour one base away suggests this may be a read error. The chain carries TRBV29-1 and TRBJ2-1, with D possibly matching TRBD1 (6 bases). Germline loops: CDR1 SQVTM, CDR2 ANQGSEA. CDR3 length: 16 amino acids. The ends were cut back, 4 bases at V and 7 bases at J, with 23 bases in the middle. The chain's CDR3 is CSVAVIHRDTNNEQFF. The CDR3 DNA reads as TGCAGCGTTGCAGTGATACACCGGGACACTAATAATGAGCAGTTCTTC.

The rearrangement joins TRBV29-1 to TRBJ2-3; D is perhaps TRBD1 (6 bases). The germline V gene encodes CDR1 SQVTM and CDR2 ANQGSEA. The V end was cut by 3 bases, the J end by 2 bases, with 12 bases between. CDR3 size: 14 residues. This CDR3 reads CSVDGRGNTDTQYF. CDR3 DNA: TGCAGCGTTGACGGCAGGGGAAACACAGATACGCAGTATTTT.

At least ten counts were recorded for this clonotype. The chain joins TRBV7-3 to TRBJ1-1; TRBD1 is a possible D gene (6 bases). Germline values: CDR1 SGHTA, CDR2 FQGTGA. The CDR3 loop spans 13 amino acids. Trimming cost V 2 bases and J 5 bases, with 9 bases left between them. The CDR3 DNA follows: TGTGCCAGCAGCTTATTAAGGGGGACTGAAGCTTTCTTT. Protein: CASSLLRGTEAFF. The full variable domain, completed using reference TRBV7-3 and TRBJ1-1, is GAGVSQTPSNKVTEKGKYVELRCDPISGHTALYWYRQSLGQGPEFLIYFQGTGAADDSGLPNDRFFAVRPEGSVSTLKIQRTERGDSAVYLCASSLLRGTEAFFGQGTRLTVV.

There are a few counts of this clonotype. The J gene is TRBJ2-2, the V gene TRBV4-1; D ambiguous. Trimming pared 1 base from V and 6 bases from J, leaving 6 bases between. The CDR3 extends over 13 amino acids. Germline CDR1 reads MGHRA; CDR2 reads YSYEKL. CDR3 nucleotide sequence: TGCGCCAGCAGCCAAGGATTGGCCGGGGAGCTGTTTTTT. As protein: CASSQGLAGELFF.

The chain recombines TRBV10-3 with TRBJ1-1, with TRBD1 identical over 9 bases. CDR1 and CDR2 (germline): ENHRY, SYGVKD. V lost 11 bases, J lost 5 bases, and 9 bases stayed unmatched. CDR3 length: 13 residues. Here the CDR3 reads CAAQGAVGTEAFF. CDR3 coding DNA: TGTGCCGCACAGGGGGCGGTGGGGACTGAAGCTTTCTTT.

In this sample, this clonotype turned up a few times. The chain is built from TRBV15 and TRBJ1-1; 7 nucleotides match TRBD1. The trim removed 3 bases at V and 3 bases at J, leaving 1 base unmatched. Per germline, CDR1 LNHNV and CDR2 YYDKDF (reference sequence). This CDR3 spans 13 amino acids. CDR3: CATSRTGHTEAFF. The CDR3 DNA reads TGTGCCACCAGCAGGACAGGGCACACTGAAGCTTTCTTT.

The V gene is TRBV4-2, the J gene TRBJ2-7; 11 positions match TRBD2. Germline V gene sequence: CDR1 LGHNA, CDR2 YNFKEQ. The CDR3 contains 18 residues. The V segment lost 0 bases and the J segment 3 bases; nucleotides outside the gene matches: 10. CDR3 protein: CASSQEASGRTNYYEQYF. CDR3 DNA sequence: TGTGCCAGCAGCCAAGAGGCTAGCGGGAGGACCAATTACTACGAGCAGTACTTC.

V and J are TRBV6-5 and TRBJ2-1; D may be TRBD1 (7 bases). This CDR3 is 15 amino acids long. V dropped 6 bases and J dropped 1 base, with 13 bases sitting between them. The germline CDR1 and CDR2 sequences are MNHEY and SVGAGI. The CDR3 is CASRRGRGSYNEQFF. The CDR3 nucleotides read TGTGCCAGCAGGCGGGGCAGGGGGTCCTACAATGAGCAGTTCTTC.